This T cell receptor (beta chain) was found in a study of T-cell reconstitution after alpha-beta-depleted transplantation in children. Overall study findings and caveats: Expanded graft clones numbering several hundred reportedly gave rise to alpha-beta T cells about two months after transplant. Recipient T cells and thymic progenitors that survived gave rise to the high TCRbeta diversity observed at day 60 in some patients. Among T cells one year after transplant, newly produced cells accounted for most counts and diversity.

This clonotype was recorded only once. Its cognate antigen is unknown. This CDR3 has 14 residues. In germline, CDR1 is MNHEY, CDR2 SMNVEV (reference sequence). V gave up 5 bases and J gave up 7 bases, with 15 bases separating them. The TCRbeta library was prepared with unique molecular identifiers. Via MiXCR, TCRdb re-called the PCR reads, giving one row per CDR3 protein. The sample shows 90,000 to 100,000 distinct CDR3 sequences, 20% to 30% of them seen only once. The chain employs TRBV27 and TRBJ2-1; TRBD2 is a possible D gene (5 bases). This sequence originates from a boy between 2 and 10 years old with acute lymphoblastic leukemia, due to receive a stem cell transplant. This specimen consisted of PBMCs, obtained before TCRalphabeta/CD19-depleted stem cell transplant. CDR3 in amino acids: CASSDDQRRNEQFF. CDR3 bases: TGTGCCAGCAGTGACGATCAGCGGAGGAATGAGCAGTTCTTC.